This is a list of T cell receptor beta chains from one sample in a study of shared clonotypes between healthy human individuals. The data were produced by immunoSEQ multiplex PCR, yet TCRdb's version contains in-frame clones alone and is incomplete. The sample consists of fewer than 850,000 clones, around 72% of them appearing once. Material for sequencing was memory CD4+ T cells sorted from blood. The receptors come from a woman aged 25-40 years in good health. Both conserved end residues are part of each CDR3. A D gene is named only where the DNA matches it firmly. The size entry is marked missing in some rows and otherwise reads once, few, many or a size class.

CDR3: CASSWTGGEGPIYF
DNA: TGCGCCAGCAGCTGGACAGGAGGGGAGGGGCCCATATATTTT
D: TRBD1
V: TRBV5-1
J: TRBJ1-3
size: -

CDR3: CASSPVGGNKYYTIEQYF
DNA: TGTGCCAGCAGCCCAGTCGGGGGAAACAAATATTATACGATCGAGCAGTACTTC
D: -
V: TRBV7-9
J: TRBJ2-7
size: -

CDR3: CASSLGDDRPQYF
DNA: TGCGCCAGCAGCTTGGGGGACGATCGGCCCCAGTACTTC
D: -
V: TRBV5-1
J: TRBJ2-5
size: -

CDR3: CASSPDAGGANNEQFF
DNA: TGCGCCAGCAGCCCCGACGCGGGAGGGGCCAACAATGAGCAGTTCTTC
D: TRBD2
V: TRBV5-1
J: TRBJ2-1
size: -

CDR3: CASSQVLAGAREQYF
DNA: TGTGCCAGCAGCCAGGTCCTAGCGGGAGCGAGGGAGCAGTACTTC
D: TRBD2
V: TRBV7-8
J: TRBJ2-7
size: -

CDR3: CASSTGAPETQYF
DNA: TGTGCCAGCTCGACAGGGGCCCCAGAGACCCAGTACTTC
D: TRBD1
V: TRBV28
J: TRBJ2-5
size: -

CDR3: CASSSWDRGNTEAFF
DNA: TGCGCCAGCAGCTCTTGGGACAGGGGGAACACTGAAGCTTTCTTT
D: TRBD1
V: TRBV5-1
J: TRBJ1-1
size: -

CDR3: CASSLTGGRGNNEQFF
DNA: TGTGCCAGCAGCTTAACGGGTGGGCGGGGTAACAATGAGCAGTTCTTC
D: -
V: TRBV7-8
J: TRBJ2-1
size: once

CDR3: CASTPGGLAGGGKNEQFF
DNA: TGTGCCAGCACCCCAGGGGGGCTAGCGGGAGGAGGAAAGAATGAGCAGTTCTTC
D: TRBD2
V: TRBV27
J: TRBJ2-1
size: -

CDR3: CASSEGQDRTEQYF
DNA: TGTGCCAGTAGTGAGGGGCAAGACCGCACCGAGCAGTACTTC
D: -
V: TRBV19
J: TRBJ2-7
size: -

CDR3: CASSRQNTGELFF
DNA: TGTGCCAGCAGTAGGCAAAACACCGGGGAGCTGTTTTTT
D: -
V: TRBV6-5
J: TRBJ2-2
size: few

CDR3: CASSQGAGAYEQYF
DNA: TGTGCCAGCAGCCAGGGGGCGGGGGCCTACGAGCAGTACTTC
D: -
V: TRBV9
J: TRBJ2-7
size: few

CDR3: CAWRTGAQETQYF
DNA: TGTGCCTGGAGGACAGGGGCTCAAGAGACCCAGTACTTC
D: TRBD1
V: TRBV30
J: TRBJ2-5
size: -

CDR3: CASSLRPRQETQYF
DNA: TGTGCCAGCAGCTTAAGACCCCGCCAAGAGACCCAGTACTTC
D: -
V: TRBV5-6
J: TRBJ2-5
size: many

CDR3: CASSLGPGPNEKLFF
DNA: TGTGCCAGCAGCTTAGGGCCAGGTCCTAATGAAAAACTGTTTTTT
D: -
V: TRBV7-9
J: TRBJ1-4
size: -

CDR3: CASSFLGVAETGELFF
DNA: TGTGCCAGCAGCTTTTTAGGAGTAGCGGAGACCGGGGAGCTGTTTTTT
D: -
V: TRBV11-2
J: TRBJ2-2
size: -

CDR3: CASTGAGLHEQYF
DNA: TGTGCCAGCACCGGAGCGGGTCTCCACGAGCAGTACTTC
D: -
V: TRBV28
J: TRBJ2-7
size: -

CDR3: CASSPLGGTDTQYF
DNA: TGCGCCAGCAGCCCCCTGGGGGGCACAGATACGCAGTATTTT
D: -
V: TRBV4-1
J: TRBJ2-3
size: -

CDR3: CASSLARNTEAFF
DNA: TGCGCCAGCAGCTTGGCCAGGAACACTGAAGCTTTCTTT
D: -
V: TRBV5-1
J: TRBJ1-1
size: -

CDR3: CASRTTSGSYEQYF
DNA: TGTGCCAGCAGAACGACTAGCGGGAGTTACGAGCAGTACTTC
D: TRBD2
V: TRBV6-5
J: TRBJ2-7
size: -

CDR3: CASSAWAGDNEQFF
DNA: TGTGCCAGCAGCGCTTGGGCGGGTGACAATGAGCAGTTCTTC
D: -
V: TRBV6-6
J: TRBJ2-1
size: few

CDR3: CASGGTGFSEQYF
DNA: TGTGCCAGCGGAGGGACAGGGTTCTCCGAGCAGTACTTC
D: TRBD1
V: TRBV2
J: TRBJ2-7
size: -

CDR3: CASSIGQSGANVLTF
DNA: TGTGCCAGTAGTATAGGACAGTCTGGGGCCAACGTCCTGACTTTC
D: -
V: TRBV19
J: TRBJ2-6
size: -

CDR3: CASSSPGQGYEQYF
DNA: TGCGCCAGCAGCTCTCCGGGACAGGGCTACGAGCAGTACTTC
D: TRBD1
V: TRBV5-1
J: TRBJ2-7
size: few

CDR3: CASSQGSGINQPQHF
DNA: TGCGCCAGCAGCCAAGGGTCGGGAATCAATCAGCCCCAGCATTTT
D: -
V: TRBV4-1
J: TRBJ1-5
size: -

CDR3: CASSRETGQQYF
DNA: TGTGCCAGTAGTAGAGAGACAGGACAGCAGTATTTT
D: -
V: TRBV19
J: TRBJ2-3
size: -

CDR3: CASSQGNNQPQHF
DNA: TGTGCCAGCAGCCAGGGGAACAATCAGCCCCAGCATTTT
D: -
V: TRBV25-1
J: TRBJ1-5
size: -

CDR3: CASRPSSIRGQFF
DNA: TGTGCCAGCAGGCCCAGCTCGATTCGGGGGCAGTTCTTC
D: -
V: TRBV7-9
J: TRBJ2-1
size: -

CDR3: CASAHAERAGELFF
DNA: TGTGCTAGTGCCCACGCCGAGCGGGCCGGGGAGCTGTTTTTT
D: -
V: TRBV12-5
J: TRBJ2-2
size: few

CDR3: CASSVGSAGVPKTQYF
DNA: TGTGCCAGCAGCGTAGGCTCCGCGGGGGTCCCCAAGACCCAGTACTTC
D: TRBD2
V: TRBV9
J: TRBJ2-5
size: few

CDR3: CAWSQSGRNEQYF
DNA: TGTGCCTGGAGTCAGTCGGGACGTAACGAGCAGTACTTC
D: -
V: TRBV30
J: TRBJ2-7
size: -

CDR3: CASSGDRLSLAQHF
DNA: TGTGCCAGTAGCGGCGACAGGCTTAGTTTGGCCCAGCATTTT
D: -
V: TRBV19
J: TRBJ1-5
size: -

CDR3: CASTLDRGLNNEKLFF
DNA: TGTGCCAGCACTCTGGACAGGGGACTCAATAATGAAAAACTGTTTTTT
D: TRBD1
V: TRBV6-6
J: TRBJ1-4
size: -

CDR3: CASSRDRGYEQYF
DNA: TGCGCCAGCAGTCGGGACAGGGGTTACGAGCAGTACTTC
D: TRBD1
V: TRBV10-1
J: TRBJ2-7
size: few

CDR3: CASSDHRAENF
DNA: TGTGCCAGCAGTGATCACCGGGCGGAAAACTTC
D: -
V: TRBV25-1
J: TRBJ2-7
size: many

CDR3: CASNPLGGISGRQPQHF
DNA: TGTGCCAGCAACCCCCTGGGAGGCATAAGCGGCCGCCAGCCCCAGCATTTT
D: -
V: TRBV28
J: TRBJ1-5
size: -